This T cell receptor beta chain appears in the sequencing data of a study of CD8+ T cells in alopecia areata. With respect to this clone: Its antigen is unidentified. The junction shows a germline mismatch at one end, possibly a read error.

Specified treatment: oral pan-JAK inhibitor, 5-10 mg twice daily. Overall study results and limits: Expanded CD8+ clones among the top 100, and scalp clonality, were significantly decreased by tofacitinib.

CDR1 SSHAT and CDR2 FNYEAQ come from the germline V gene (reference sequence). The CDR3 length is 14 residues. Once RNA had been extracted, it was reverse transcribed into cDNA to act as the sequencing template. TCRdb keeps only in-frame clones here, not all; method: immunoSEQ multiplex PCR. In the table there are about 260,000 clones, roughly 60% of which are singletons. The sequence derives from a human donor with alopecia areata. The gene calls are TRBV7-7 and TRBJ2-5; 7 nucleotides align to TRBD1. Specimen: CD4+ T cells sorted from blood, collected between weeks 51 and 52, from a patient treated with tofacitinib. The CDR3 reads CASSLGQTQETQYF. In DNA form, the CDR3 reads TGTGCTAGCAGCTTGGGACAGACCCAAGAGACCCAGTACTTC.